This TCR beta chain was documented in a study of blood T cell repertoires in COVID-19. Study-wide background: Specimens from acute and convalescent COVID-19 originated in the United States, Italy and Spain.

The assay was immunoSEQ multiplex PCR, and TCRdb's table has in-frame clones only and misses some. The repertoire consists of about 310,000 clones, with about 89% occurring once and the leading ten covering 9.5%. CDR1 is SGHRS, CDR2 YFSETQ, per germline. This CDR3 spans 18 amino acids. Trimming cost V 3 bases and J 5 bases; bases outside gene matches: 10. This clone was found once. Those enrolled, adults aged roughly 18 to 100 years, came from 24 US areas. Assignment of participants to cohorts was predicated upon participant-reported clinical history. Cohort 3 recovery required two negative PCRs, clearance, or symptom resolution.

The sample was PBMCs or T cells enriched from blood (not recorded which). The chain is built from TRBV5-1 and TRBJ2-2, with TRBD2 matching 13 bases. The TCR comes from a middle-aged woman who had recovered from COVID-19. The CDR3 protein is CASSSSGTSGTRTGELFF. The CDR3 coding sequence is TGCGCCAGCAGCTCTTCAGGGACTAGCGGGACCCGGACCGGGGAGCTGTTTTTT.